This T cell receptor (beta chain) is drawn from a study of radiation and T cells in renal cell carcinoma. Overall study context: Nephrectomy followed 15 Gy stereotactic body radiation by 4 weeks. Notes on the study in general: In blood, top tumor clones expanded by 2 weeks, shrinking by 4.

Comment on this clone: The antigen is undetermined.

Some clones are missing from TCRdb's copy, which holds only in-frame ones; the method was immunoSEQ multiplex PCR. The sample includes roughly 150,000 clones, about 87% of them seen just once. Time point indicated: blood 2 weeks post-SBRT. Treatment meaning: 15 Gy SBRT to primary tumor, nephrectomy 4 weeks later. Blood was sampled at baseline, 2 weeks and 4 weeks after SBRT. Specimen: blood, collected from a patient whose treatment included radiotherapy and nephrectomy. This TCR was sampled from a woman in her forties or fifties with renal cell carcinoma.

The CDR3, as DNA: TGTGCCAGCAGCAGCAGGGACAGGCCAATCACTGAAGCTTTCTTT. Translation: CASSSRDRPITEAFF. The chain carries TRBV7-2 and TRBJ1-1, with 8 bases fitting TRBD1. The CDR3 has 15 residues. Germline V gives CDR1 SGHTA, CDR2 FQGNSA. The junction had 9 bases not matched to a gene; V was cut back by 5 bases and J by 4 bases.